This T cell receptor beta chain comes out of a study of beta chain features in type 1 diabetes. Study-level findings and limits: Patients with type 1 diabetes showed fewer VDJ junction insertions and more deletions.

This CDR3 region has 13 residues. V gave up 10 bases and J gave up 4 bases; unmatched junction bases: 6. Germline CDR1 is MNHNS and CDR2 is SASEGT. Note on this clone: No antigen is known for it.

Expressed TCRB transcripts were sequenced, since all the RNA that had been isolated was reverse transcribed. Produced via immunoSEQ multiplex PCR; TCRdb's table is partial and in-frame only. Of 350,000 or so clones in the sample, about 19% are singletons; the top ten hold roughly 0.045%. The gene calls are TRBV6-1 and TRBJ1-4, with 7 bases identical to TRBD1. The specimen was naive CD4+ T cells from blood. This clonotype originated in a woman aged 18-35 years in good health. The CDR3 region is CATLGQLNEKLFF. CDR3 nucleotide sequence: TGTGCCACCTTGGGACAGCTTAATGAAAAACTGTTTTTT.